Below, 9 T cell receptor beta chains from the same sample are listed, as sequenced in a study of cytomegalovirus exposure and HLA in healthy donors. The PCR made use of 60 Vbeta and 13 Jbeta primers. Measured with immunoSEQ multiplex PCR; TCRdb has only the in-frame clones, and not every one. The sample carries 100,000 to 150,000 clones, around 83% recorded once. Sequences were obtained from PBMCs. The receptors were sampled from a woman between 50 and 59 years old in good health and CMV-seropositive.

This sequence joins TRBV10-3 and TRBJ2-5, with TRBD2 matching over 7 bases. The better agreement between TRBJ2-7 and the DNA end casts doubt on the J call. The CDR3 totals 15 residues. The germline CDR1 and CDR2 sequences are ENHRY and SYGVKD. For the CDR3, the DNA is TGTGCCATCAGTGAATTTGGGGGGGTTCGTAACGAGCAGTACTTC. It codes for CAISEFGGVRNEQYF.

This clone has more than one count but fewer than ten. The V gene is TRBV15, the J gene TRBJ1-4; D possibly corresponds to TRBD1 (6 bases). The CDR3 contains 16 residues. Trimming removed 5 bases at V and 6 bases at J, with 19 bases between. The V gene's germline CDR1 is LNHNV and CDR2 YYDKDF (reference sequence). The CDR3 bases are TGTGCCACCAGCTCCCAAGGGGGGCTAGCGGATGAAAAACTGTTTTTT. It yields the protein CATSSQGGLADEKLFF.

The chain uses TRBV11-2 and TRBJ2-7, with D perhaps matching TRBD1 (5 bases). The CDR3 totals 13 residues. In germline, CDR1 is SGHAT, CDR2 FQNNGV. Trimming pared 5 bases from V and 7 bases from J, leaving 15 bases between. DNA for the CDR3: TGTGCCAGCAGCCAAAACCCCTCAGGGGAGCAGTACTTC. Its protein product is CASSQNPSGEQYF.

This clone was detected once. The chain has TRBV19 and TRBJ1-2; a possible D gene is TRBD1 (5 bases). With 8 bases removed from V and 2 bases from J, the gap between germline ends came to 18 bases. There are 15 residues in the CDR3. Germline loops: CDR1 LNHDA, CDR2 SQIVND (reference sequence). The CDR3 protein is CASRGYPTWNYGYTF. CDR3 nucleotides: TGTGCCAGTCGGGGGTATCCGACGTGGAACTATGGCTACACCTTC.

This chain links TRBV2 with TRBJ1-5; 8 bases map to TRBD1. V lost 1 base, J lost 6 bases, and 8 bases stayed unmatched. This CDR3 is 16 amino acids long. The germline CDR1 and CDR2 sequences are SNHLY and FYNNEI. CDR3 protein: CASSEVGGTGVQPQHF. CDR3 sequence (DNA): TGTGCCAGCAGTGAAGTGGGAGGGACAGGAGTTCAGCCCCAGCATTTT. Full variable domain (missing parts from reference TRBV2 and TRBJ1-5): EPEVTQTPSHQVTQMGQEVILRCVPISNHLYFYWYRQILGQKVEFLVSFYNNEISEKSEIFDDQFSVERPDGSNFTLKIRSTKLEDSAMYFCASSEVGGTGVQPQHFGDGTRLSIL.

The chain joins TRBV5-5 to TRBJ1-2; 7 positions match TRBD1. Germline-derived CDR1 and CDR2 are SGHKS and YYEKEE (reference sequence). J was trimmed by 5 bases and V by 0 bases; bases with no gene match: 4. The CDR3 is made up of 14 amino acids. CDR3: CASSLGGTAYGYTF. In nucleotides, the CDR3 is TGTGCCAGCAGCTTGGGTGGGACAGCGTATGGCTACACCTTC.

This clone was picked up a small number of times. The chain carries TRBV19 and TRBJ1-2; D not certain. Germline V gene lookup returns CDR1 LNHDA and CDR2 SQIVND (reference sequence). V dropped 6 bases and J dropped 1 base, with 12 bases sitting between them. CDR3 size: 14 residues. CDR3 region: CASRPEHLNYGYTF. Written as DNA, the CDR3 is TGTGCCAGTAGACCCGAACACCTTAACTATGGCTACACCTTC.

In the case of this clone: Additional DNA sequences in this sample encode the identical CDR3. The chain has TRBV9 and TRBJ2-7; D gene unclear. V was cut by 0 bases and J by 3 bases, with 7 bases left in between. CDR3 length equals 13 residues. CDR1 SGDLS and CDR2 YYNGEE come from the germline V gene. CDR3 coding DNA: TGTGCCAGCAGCGTAGGGGCAGGCTACGAGCAGTACTTC. This sequence encodes CASSVGAGYEQYF.

The chain is built from TRBV7-8 and TRBJ2-5, with TRBD1 matching over 10 bases. The germline V gene encodes CDR1 SGHVS and CDR2 FQNEAQ. Unmatched junction bases numbered 5, after V lost 3 bases and J lost 4 bases. The CDR3 length is 15 residues. In DNA, the CDR3 is TGTGCCAGCAGCTTTTGGACAGGGGGAGGAGAGACCCAGTACTTC. Its protein product is CASSFWTGGGETQYF.